A single sample gave rise to the 3 T cell receptor beta chains below, sequenced in a study of cytomegalovirus exposure and HLA in healthy donors. The PCR ran on 60 Vbeta and 13 Jbeta primers. Here immunoSEQ multiplex PCR was the method, and the copy in TCRdb shows in-frame clones only, minus some. The sample includes more than 85,000 clones, 69% of them seen just once. Sequenced: PBMCs. These receptors all stem from a woman aged 70-85 years in good health and CMV-seropositive.

CDR3 sequence reads: CASSEGQGSRSPLHF. DNA for the CDR3: TGTGCCAGCAGTGAGGGACAGGGATCACGTTCACCCCTCCACTTT. This chain links TRBV2 with TRBJ1-6; 9 bases agree with TRBD1. The CDR3 is 15 amino acids. J was trimmed by 9 bases and V by 3 bases; bases with no gene match: 6. Germline V lookup: CDR1 SNHLY, CDR2 FYNNEI.

The chain recombines TRBV18 with TRBJ1-5; D is undetermined. This CDR3 is built from 13 residues. Germline V gene lookup returns CDR1 KGHSH and CDR2 LQKENI. Trimming removed 3 bases from V and 4 bases from J, with 7 bases in between. The CDR3 coding sequence is TGTGCCAGCTCACCGGGGAGTAATCAGCCCCAGCATTTT. Its translation is CASSPGSNQPQHF.

As regards this clone: Distinct nucleotide sequences in the sample also encode this CDR3. V usage is TRBV9 and J usage is TRBJ1-5; D unclear. Germline V gene data show CDR1 as SGDLS and CDR2 as YYNGEE. V was cut by 3 bases and J by 4 bases, with 11 bases left in between. The CDR3 has 14 residues. CDR3 bases: TGTGCCAGCAGCGCATCCGGGAGTAATCAGCCCCAGCATTTT. Its translation is CASSASGSNQPQHF.